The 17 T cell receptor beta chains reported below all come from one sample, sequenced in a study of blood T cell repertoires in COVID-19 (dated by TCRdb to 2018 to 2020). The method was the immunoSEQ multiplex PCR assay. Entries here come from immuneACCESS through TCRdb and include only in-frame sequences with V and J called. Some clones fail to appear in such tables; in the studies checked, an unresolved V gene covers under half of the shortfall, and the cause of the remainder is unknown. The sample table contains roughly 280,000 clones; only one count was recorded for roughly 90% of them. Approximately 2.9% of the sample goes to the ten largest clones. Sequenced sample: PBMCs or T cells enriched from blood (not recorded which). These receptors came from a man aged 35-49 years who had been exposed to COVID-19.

Here the CDR3 DNA reads TGTGCCAGCAGCCCCCGGACTAGTTCCGGGGAGCTGTTTTTT. This codes for CASSPRTSSGELFF. The gene calls are TRBV11-2 and TRBJ2-2; 7 bases match TRBD2. CDR1 and CDR2 from the germline V gene are SGHAT and FQNNGV. V dropped 5 bases and J dropped 6; count of bases not matched to a gene: 6. This CDR3 region has 14 residues.

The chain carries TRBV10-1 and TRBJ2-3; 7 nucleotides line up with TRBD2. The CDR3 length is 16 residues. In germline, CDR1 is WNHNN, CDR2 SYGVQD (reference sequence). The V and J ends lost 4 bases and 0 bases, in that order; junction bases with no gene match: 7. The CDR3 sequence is CASSGKLASSTDTQYF. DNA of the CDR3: TGCGCCAGCAGTGGAAAACTAGCGAGTAGCACAGATACGCAGTATTTT.

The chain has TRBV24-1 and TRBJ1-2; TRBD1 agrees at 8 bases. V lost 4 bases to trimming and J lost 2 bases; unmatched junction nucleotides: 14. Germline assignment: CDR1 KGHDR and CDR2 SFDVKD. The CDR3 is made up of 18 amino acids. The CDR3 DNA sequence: TGTGCCACCAGTGAGTGGGCCACAGGGGGGGTTATAAACTATGGCTACACCTTC. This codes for CATSEWATGGVINYGYTF.

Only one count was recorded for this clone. CDR3 amino acids: CASSPPRDYEQYF. The CDR3 nucleotides read TGTGCCAGCAGCCCCCCCCGGGACTACGAGCAGTACTTC. The gene calls are TRBV11-2 and TRBJ2-7; tentatively, D is TRBD2 (5 bases). CDR1 is SGHAT, CDR2 FQNNGV, per germline. V dropped 5 bases and J dropped 3 bases, with 11 bases sitting between them. The CDR3 is made up of 13 amino acids.

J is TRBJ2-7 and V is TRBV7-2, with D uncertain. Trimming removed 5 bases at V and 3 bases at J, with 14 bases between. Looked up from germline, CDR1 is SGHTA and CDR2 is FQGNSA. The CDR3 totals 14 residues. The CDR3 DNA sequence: TGTGCCAGCAGCGTGCTAGGCACGCACTACGAGCAGTACTTC. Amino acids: CASSVLGTHYEQYF.

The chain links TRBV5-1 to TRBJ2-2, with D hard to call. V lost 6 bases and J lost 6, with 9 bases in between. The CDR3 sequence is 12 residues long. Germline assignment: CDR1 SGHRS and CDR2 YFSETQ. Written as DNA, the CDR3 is TGCGCCAGCACCCTAGAACCCGGGGAGCTGTTTTTT. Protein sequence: CASTLEPGELFF. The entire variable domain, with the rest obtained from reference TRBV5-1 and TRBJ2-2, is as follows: KAGVTQTPRYLIKTRGQQVTLSCSPISGHRSVSWYQQTPGQGLQFLFEYFSETQRNKGNFPGRFSGRQFSNSRSEMNVSTLELGDSALYLCASTLEPGELFFGEGSRLTVL.

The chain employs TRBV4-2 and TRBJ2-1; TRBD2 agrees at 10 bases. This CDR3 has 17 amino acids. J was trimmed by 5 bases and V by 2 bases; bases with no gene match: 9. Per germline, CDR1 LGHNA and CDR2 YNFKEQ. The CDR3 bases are TGTGCCAGCAGCCAATATAGTTCGCTAGCGGGGGACAATGAGCAGTTCTTC. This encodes CASSQYSSLAGDNEQFF.

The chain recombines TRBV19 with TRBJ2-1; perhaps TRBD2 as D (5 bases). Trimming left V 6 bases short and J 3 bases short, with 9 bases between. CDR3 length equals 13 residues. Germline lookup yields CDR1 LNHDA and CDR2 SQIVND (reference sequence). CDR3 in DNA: TGTGCCAGTAGGGAGCGGAGCTACAATGAGCAGTTCTTC. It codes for CASRERSYNEQFF.

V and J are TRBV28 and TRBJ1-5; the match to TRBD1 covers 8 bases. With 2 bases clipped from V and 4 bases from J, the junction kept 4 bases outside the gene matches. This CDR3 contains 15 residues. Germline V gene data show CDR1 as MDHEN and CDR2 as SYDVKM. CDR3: CASSLRTGTNQPQHF. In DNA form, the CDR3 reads TGTGCCAGCAGTTTAAGGACAGGGACGAATCAGCCCCAGCATTTT.

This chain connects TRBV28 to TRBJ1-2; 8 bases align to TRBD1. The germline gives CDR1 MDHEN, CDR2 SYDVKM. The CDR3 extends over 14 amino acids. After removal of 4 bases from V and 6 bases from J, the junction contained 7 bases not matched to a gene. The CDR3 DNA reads TGTGCCAGCAGTTCGAAATGGACAGGGAATGGCTACACCTTC. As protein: CASSSKWTGNGYTF.

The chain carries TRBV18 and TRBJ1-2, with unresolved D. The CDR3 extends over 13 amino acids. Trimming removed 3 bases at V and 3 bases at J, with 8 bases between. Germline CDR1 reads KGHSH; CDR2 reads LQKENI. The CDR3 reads CASSPGTDYGYTF. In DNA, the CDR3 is TGTGCCAGCTCACCCGGAACAGACTATGGCTACACCTTC.

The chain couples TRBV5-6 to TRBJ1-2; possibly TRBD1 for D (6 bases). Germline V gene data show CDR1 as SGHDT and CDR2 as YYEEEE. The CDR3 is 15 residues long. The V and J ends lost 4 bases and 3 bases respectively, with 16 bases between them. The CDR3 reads CASSPTGQRYYGYTF. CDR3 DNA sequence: TGTGCCAGCAGCCCGACAGGACAGCGGTACTATGGCTACACCTTC. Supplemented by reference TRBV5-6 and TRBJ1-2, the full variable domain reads DAGVTQSPTHLIKTRGQQVTLRCSPKSGHDTVSWYQQALGQGPQFIFQYYEEEERQRGNFPDRFSGHQFPNYSSELNVNALLLGDSALYLCASSPTGQRYYGYTFGSGTRLTVV.

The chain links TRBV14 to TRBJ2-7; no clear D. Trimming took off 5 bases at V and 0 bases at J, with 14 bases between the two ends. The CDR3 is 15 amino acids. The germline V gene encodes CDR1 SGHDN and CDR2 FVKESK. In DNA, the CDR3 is TGTGCCAGCAGCAGCACCCAAACTCGCTCCTACGAGCAGTACTTC. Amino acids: CASSSTQTRSYEQYF.

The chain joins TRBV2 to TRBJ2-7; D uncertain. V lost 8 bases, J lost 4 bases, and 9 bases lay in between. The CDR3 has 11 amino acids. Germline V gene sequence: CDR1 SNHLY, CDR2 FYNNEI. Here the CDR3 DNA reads TGTGCCAGCCGCGATAGATACGAGCAGTACTTC. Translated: CASRDRYEQYF.

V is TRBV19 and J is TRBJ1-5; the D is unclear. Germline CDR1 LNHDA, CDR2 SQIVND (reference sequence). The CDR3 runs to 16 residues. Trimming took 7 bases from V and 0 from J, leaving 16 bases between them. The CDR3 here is CASKASAGYSNQPQHF. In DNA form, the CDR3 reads TGTGCCAGTAAGGCATCGGCAGGATATAGCAATCAGCCCCAGCATTTT.

The CDR3 DNA follows: TGTGCCTGGAGTCGGGAGAAGCAGTACTTC. The encoded protein is CAWSREKQYF. The chain links TRBV30 to TRBJ2-7; perhaps TRBD2 as D (6 bases). CDR1 and CDR2 from the germline V gene are GTSNPN and SVGIG (reference sequence). This CDR3 spans 10 amino acids. V was clipped by 2 bases and J by 8 bases, with 7 bases between them.

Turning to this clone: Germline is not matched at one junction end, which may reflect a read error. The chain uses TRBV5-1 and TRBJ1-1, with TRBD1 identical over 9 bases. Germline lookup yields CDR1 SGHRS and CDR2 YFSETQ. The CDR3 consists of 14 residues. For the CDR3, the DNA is TGCGCCAGCAGATTGGGACAGGGGAACACTGAAGCTTTCTTT. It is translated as CASRLGQGNTEAFF.